This is a list of T cell receptor beta chains from one sample in a study of regulatory dendritic cells for organ transplantation. Sequencing was performed with immunoSEQ multiplex PCR; in TCRdb, only in-frame clones are kept and a portion is missing. The sample lists under 35,000 clones, roughly 85% occurring once. The source material was naive CD8+ T cells from blood. Receptors were obtained from a human donor in good health. The CDR3 runs from the conserved cysteine through the conserved F or W. The D gene is left open where the match is weak. Part of the rows lack a size; the others show once, few, many or a class for expanded clones.

NA,TRBV13,TRBJ1-1,16,NA,TGTGCCAGCAGCTTAGAGGGCCGGACAGCGGTCCCTGAAGCTTTCTTT,CASSLEGRTAVPEAFF
NA,TRBV4-1,TRBJ2-7,15,NA,TGCGCCAGCAGCCATAGATCCCCCGGCTCCTACGAGCAGTACTTC,CASSHRSPGSYEQYF
TRBD1,TRBV6-5,TRBJ2-7,11,NA,TGTGCCAGCTGGGACAGCTACGAGCAGTACTTC,CASWDSYEQYF
NA,TRBV21-1,TRBJ1-6,21,NA,TGTGCCAGCATCTCGACCTTCGGTAGGGGACAGCTAAGCTCCTATAATTCACCCCTCCACTTT,CASISTFGRGQLSSYNSPLHF
NA,TRBV5-1,TRBJ2-6,18,NA,TGCGCCAGCAGCTTGGCCGGACAGTATTATTCTGGGGCCAACGTCCTGACTTTC,CASSLAGQYYSGANVLTF
NA,TRBV21-1,TRBJ2-1,16,NA,TGTGCCAGCAGCAAAGAGGGGCGGCCTTCCTACAATGAGCAGTTCTTC,CASSKEGRPSYNEQFF
NA,TRBV7-9,TRBJ2-7,14,NA,TGTGCCAGCAGCTTTACAGAAATCTCCTACGAGCAGTACTTC,CASSFTEISYEQYF
NA,TRBV19,TRBJ1-1,13,few,TGTGCCAGTAGTATAGTACAGAACACTGAAGCTTTCTTT,CASSIVQNTEAFF
NA,TRBV7-9,TRBJ2-7,13,NA,TGTGCCAGCAGCCCTCGAGACTCCCCCAAGCAGTACTTC,CASSPRDSPKQYF
NA,TRBV14,TRBJ1-3,13,NA,TGTGCCAGCAGCCAAGGCTCGAGGAACACCATATATTTT,CASSQGSRNTIYF
NA,TRBV6-5,TRBJ1-1,15,NA,TGTGCCAGCAGTTACTCCCGCCCGGGGAACACTGAAGCTTTCTTT,CASSYSRPGNTEAFF
TRBD2,TRBV4-1,TRBJ2-3,20,NA,TGCGCCAGCAGCCAACCGGTGACTAGCGGGGGGTCAGCGAGCACAGATACGCAGTATTTT,CASSQPVTSGGSASTDTQYF
TRBD2,TRBV27,TRBJ2-1,16,NA,TGTGCCAGCAGTGCCTTAGCGGGGGCGGCCTACAATGAGCAGTTCTTC,CASSALAGAAYNEQFF
NA,TRBV7-9,TRBJ1-1,14,NA,TGTGCCACAGCGCCCCAACTGGCGAACACTGAAGCTTTCTTT,CATAPQLANTEAFF
NA,TRBV10-3,TRBJ1-1,17,few,TGTGCCATCAGTGAGTCAACGGTGGAACAGGCTAACACTGAAGCTTTCTTT,CAISESTVEQANTEAFF
NA,TRBV7-9,TRBJ2-2,19,NA,TGTGCCAGCAGCTCCATGACGGTGGTGAGCGAGGCAGTCACCGGGGAGCTGTTTTTT,CASSSMTVVSEAVTGELFF
NA,TRBV7-8,TRBJ1-2,13,NA,TGTGCCAGCAGCTTGACCGACACTTATGGCTACACCTTC,CASSLTDTYGYTF
TRBD1,TRBV29-1,TRBJ1-2,13,NA,TGCAGCGTCGAAGGACAGGGGCAGGCTGGCTACACCTTC,CSVEGQGQAGYTF
NA,TRBV7-9,TRBJ1-2,12,NA,TGTGCCTCCATAGATGGAGGCTATGGCTACACCTTC,CASIDGGYGYTF
NA,TRBV5-6,TRBJ2-4,15,few,TGTGCCAGCAGCTTGCCCAGTGTAGCCAAAAACATTCAGTACTTC,CASSLPSVAKNIQYF
TRBD1,TRBV7-9,TRBJ1-1,14,NA,TGTGCCAGCAGGGCAGGGGGCTTGAACACTGAAGCTTTCTTT,CASRAGGLNTEAFF
NA,TRBV12-5,TRBJ1-5,13,few,TGTGCTAGTGGTTGGCATAGCAATCAGCCCCAGCATTTT,CASGWHSNQPQHF
TRBD1,TRBV15,TRBJ1-2,14,NA,TGTGCCACCAGCAGAGATATAACAGGGGATGGCTACACCTTC,CATSRDITGDGYTF
TRBD1,TRBV6-6,TRBJ2-7,15,once,TGTGCCAGCAGCGCCTTTGAGGGGGCCCGCTACGAGCAGTACTTC,CASSAFEGARYEQYF
TRBD1,TRBV4-2,TRBJ1-2,14,NA,TGTGCCAGCAGCCAAGTATACCAGGGGGGTGGCTACACCTTC,CASSQVYQGGGYTF
NA,TRBV5-6,TRBJ2-1,14,NA,TGTGCCAGCAGCTTAGCCCAGGGTCCCAATGAGCAGTTCTTC,CASSLAQGPNEQFF
NA,TRBV13,TRBJ1-3,16,NA,TGTGCCAGCAGCTCGTCCCAGGGGTACTCTGGAAACACCATATATTTT,CASSSSQGYSGNTIYF
NA,TRBV19,TRBJ1-4,14,NA,TGTGCCAGTAGTATGAGGGCAACTAATGAAAAACTGTTTTTT,CASSMRATNEKLFF
TRBD1,TRBV5-5,TRBJ1-1,15,NA,TGTGCCAGCAGCTTAAACAGGGGGATGAACACTGAAGCTTTCTTT,CASSLNRGMNTEAFF
NA,TRBV4-2,TRBJ2-7,13,once,TGTGCCAGCAGCCAAAACAGTGCCTACGAGCAGTACTTC,CASSQNSAYEQYF
NA,TRBV19,TRBJ1-6,17,few,TGTGCCACTAGCGGCCGGGACACCAGCTCCTATAATTCACCCCTCCACTTT,CATSGRDTSSYNSPLHF
TRBD1,TRBV5-6,TRBJ1-5,15,once,TGTGCCAGCAGCCATGGGACAGGGGACAATCAGCCCCAGCATTTT,CASSHGTGDNQPQHF
TRBD1,TRBV2,TRBJ1-2,13,NA,TGTGCCAGCAGCCCGGACAGGGTGCATGGCTACACCTTC,CASSPDRVHGYTF
TRBD2,TRBV4-1,TRBJ2-5,17,NA,TGCGCCAGCAGCCAAGATTGGCTAGCGGGGGGGCAAGAGACCCAGTACTTC,CASSQDWLAGGQETQYF
NA,TRBV27,TRBJ2-4,16,once,TGTGCCAGCAGTGTCCCGGGACTTTTAGCCAAAAACATTCAGTACTTC,CASSVPGLLAKNIQYF
NA,TRBV9,TRBJ2-7,13,NA,TGTGCCAGCAGCGACGGGTTGTTAGGCGAGCAGTACTTC,CASSDGLLGEQYF
NA,TRBV14,TRBJ1-2,13,few,TGTGCCAGCAGCCAAGGGGCCTCCTATGGCTACACCTTC,CASSQGASYGYTF
NA,TRBV7-9,TRBJ2-3,15,NA,TGTGCCAGCAGCTTAGGATGGCGGGTCACAGATACGCAGTATTTT,CASSLGWRVTDTQYF
NA,TRBV5-6,TRBJ1-1,14,NA,TGTGCCAGCAGCCTCTGGGGCACCCGCGCTGAAGCTTTCTTT,CASSLWGTRAEAFF
TRBD1,TRBV10-2,TRBJ2-1,13,NA,TGCGCCAGCAGCGGACAGGGGTGGGGTGAGCAGTTCTTC,CASSGQGWGEQFF
TRBD2,TRBV11-1,TRBJ2-3,17,NA,TGTGCCAGCAGCTTATCTCATAGCGGGGCAATCACAGATACGCAGTATTTT,CASSLSHSGAITDTQYF
TRBD2,TRBV4-1,TRBJ2-3,18,NA,TGCGCCAGCAGCCAAGTGGGGGACCTAGCGGGGAGGACAGATACGCAGTATTTT,CASSQVGDLAGRTDTQYF